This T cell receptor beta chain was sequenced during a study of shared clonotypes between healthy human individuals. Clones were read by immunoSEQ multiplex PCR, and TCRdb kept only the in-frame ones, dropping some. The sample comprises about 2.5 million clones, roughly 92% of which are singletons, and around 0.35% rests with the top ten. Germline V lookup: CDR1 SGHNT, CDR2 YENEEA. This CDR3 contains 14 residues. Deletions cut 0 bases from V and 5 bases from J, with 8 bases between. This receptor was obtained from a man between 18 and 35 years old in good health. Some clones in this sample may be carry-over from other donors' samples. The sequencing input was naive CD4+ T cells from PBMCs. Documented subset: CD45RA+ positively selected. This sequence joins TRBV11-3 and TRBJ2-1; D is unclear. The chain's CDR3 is CASSLEYADNEQFF. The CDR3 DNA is TGTGCCAGCAGCTTAGAGTATGCGGACAATGAGCAGTTCTTC.